Here is one T cell receptor beta chain with its context. What antigen it recognizes has not been identified. No base-level quality is on record; no much larger clone is a single base apart. Collaborating institutions collected whole blood in K2EDTA tubes following their own protocols. Collaborator samples were shipped for TCRbeta analysis as frozen whole blood, isolated PBMCs, or DNA extracted from either sample type. Trimming takes 0 bases from V and 11 bases from J, and the germline ends sit 11 bases apart. The CDR3 runs 13 amino acids, cysteine and phenylalanine included. The CDR3 DNA has 39 bases and is translated from base 1. Taken from the germline V gene, the CDR1 and CDR2 loops are LGHNA and YSLEER. The sample comes from a study of blood T cell repertoires in COVID-19 (dated by TCRdb to the early 2020s). Regarding the study in general: Samples from collaborators originated in the United States, Italy and Spain and spanned both the acute and convalescent phases of COVID-19. The prospective study material was composed of cDNA or gDNA derived from T cells, B-cell-depleted T cells, or PBMCs. Subjects who had been exposed to COVID-19, were actively infected with it, or had recovered from it provided the deeply sampled blood TCRbeta repertoires that made up the dataset. The repertoires were released in a freely available public database intended as a resource for research on the immune response to SARS-CoV-2. Samples came from the ongoing ImmuneRACE study (first 160 participants) plus 1,254 subjects from 6 global collaborators. Nearly every sample came with metadata listing a de-identified subject ID, COVID-19 status, age in years and sex. Where available, HLA class I and class II types were obtained from metadata supplied by the sample provider rather than from assay-based typing. Here is what the overall study found, with its caveats: Clinical and demographic metadata were provided uncurated, with the amount varying by source and participant.

TCRbeta CDR3 regions were amplified from genomic DNA using the immunoSEQ Assay, a bias-controlled multiplex PCR. In the original analysis: The number of nucleated cells in each sample was estimated from the amplification of reference gene primers within the assay. To quantify the absolute abundance of each unique TCRbeta CDR3 rearrangement, sequence reads were collapsed and filtered. For each sample, productive Simpson clonality was calculated as the square root of Simpson's diversity index over productive rearrangements. TCRdb stores this immuneACCESS table with in-frame sequences only. Part of the clones is absent; in the studies checked, under half of the shortfall reflects unresolved V genes, and no reason is known for the rest. V, J and clone size were drawn from that table, and D and trimming were deduced from the DNA. The sample data list 150,000 to 200,000 clones, and 75% to 85% of these were observed just once. The ten largest clonotypes hold about 11% of the sample.

Sequenced input: peripheral blood. The receptor was isolated from a human donor in a cohort sampled during active COVID-19. The chain is assembled from TRBV4-3 and TRBJ2-1; a tentative D match to TRBD2 spans 7 bases. The DNA sequence reads TGCGCCAGCAGCCAAGAGGGGGGGGCCCAGCAGTTCTTC. This encodes CASSQEGGAQQFF.